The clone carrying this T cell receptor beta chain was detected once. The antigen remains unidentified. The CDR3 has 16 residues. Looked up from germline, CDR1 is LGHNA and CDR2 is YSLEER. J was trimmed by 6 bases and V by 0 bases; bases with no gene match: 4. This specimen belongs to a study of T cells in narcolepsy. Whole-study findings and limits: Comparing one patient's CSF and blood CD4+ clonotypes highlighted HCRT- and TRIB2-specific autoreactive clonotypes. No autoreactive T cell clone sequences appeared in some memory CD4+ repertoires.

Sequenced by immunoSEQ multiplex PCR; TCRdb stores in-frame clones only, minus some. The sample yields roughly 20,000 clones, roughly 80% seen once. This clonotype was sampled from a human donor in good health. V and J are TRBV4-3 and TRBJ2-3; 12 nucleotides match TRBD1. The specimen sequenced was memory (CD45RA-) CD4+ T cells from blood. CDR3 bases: TGCGCCAGCAGCCAAGATGAGGGGACAGGGGGCGATACGCAGTATTTT. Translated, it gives CASSQDEGTGGDTQYF.